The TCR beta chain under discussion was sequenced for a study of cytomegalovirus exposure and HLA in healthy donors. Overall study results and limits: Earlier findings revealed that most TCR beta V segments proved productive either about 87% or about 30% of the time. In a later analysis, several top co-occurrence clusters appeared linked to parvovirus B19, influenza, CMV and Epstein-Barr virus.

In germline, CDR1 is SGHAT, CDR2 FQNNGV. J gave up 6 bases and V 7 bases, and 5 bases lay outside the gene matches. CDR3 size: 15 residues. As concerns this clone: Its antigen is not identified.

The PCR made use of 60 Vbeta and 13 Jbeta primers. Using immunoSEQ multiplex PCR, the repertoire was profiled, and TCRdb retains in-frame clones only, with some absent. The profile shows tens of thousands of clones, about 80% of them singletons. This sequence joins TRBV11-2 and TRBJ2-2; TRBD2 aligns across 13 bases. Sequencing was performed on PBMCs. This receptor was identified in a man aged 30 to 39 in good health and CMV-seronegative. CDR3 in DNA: TGTGCCAGCACCCCCGGACTAGCGGGAGCCGGGGAGCTGTTTTTT. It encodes CASTPGLAGAGELFF.